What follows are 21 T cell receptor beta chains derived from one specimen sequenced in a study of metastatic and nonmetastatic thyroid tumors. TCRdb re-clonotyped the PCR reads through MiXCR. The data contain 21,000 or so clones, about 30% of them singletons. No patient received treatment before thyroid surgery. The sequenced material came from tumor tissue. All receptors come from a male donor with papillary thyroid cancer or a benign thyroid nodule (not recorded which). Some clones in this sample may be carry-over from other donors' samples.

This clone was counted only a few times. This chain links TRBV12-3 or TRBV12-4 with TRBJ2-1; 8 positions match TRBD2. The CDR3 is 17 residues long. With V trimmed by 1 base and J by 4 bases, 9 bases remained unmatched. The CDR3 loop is CASSLGLAWEVYNEQFF. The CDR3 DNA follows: TGTGCCAGCAGTTTAGGACTAGCGTGGGAGGTATACAATGAGCAGTTCTTC.

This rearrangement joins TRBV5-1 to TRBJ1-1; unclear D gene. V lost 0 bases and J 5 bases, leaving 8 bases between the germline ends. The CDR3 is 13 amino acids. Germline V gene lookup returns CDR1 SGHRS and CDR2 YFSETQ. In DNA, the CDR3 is TGCGCCAGCAGCTTGGCCATGGGGACTGAAGCTTTCTTT. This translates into CASSLAMGTEAFF.

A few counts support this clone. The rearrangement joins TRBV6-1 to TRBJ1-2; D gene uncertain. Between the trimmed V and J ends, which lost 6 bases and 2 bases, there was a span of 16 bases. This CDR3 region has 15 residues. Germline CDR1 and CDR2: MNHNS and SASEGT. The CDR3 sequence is CASRLSPGKNYGYTF. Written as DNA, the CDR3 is TGTGCCAGCAGACTCTCTCCGGGGAAGAACTATGGCTACACCTTC.

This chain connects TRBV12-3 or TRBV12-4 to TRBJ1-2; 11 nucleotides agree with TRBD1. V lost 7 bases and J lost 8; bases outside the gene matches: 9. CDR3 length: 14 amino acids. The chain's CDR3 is CASTPGQGVGGYTF. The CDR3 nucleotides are TGTGCCAGCACCCCGGGACAGGGGGTGGGAGGCTACACCTTC.

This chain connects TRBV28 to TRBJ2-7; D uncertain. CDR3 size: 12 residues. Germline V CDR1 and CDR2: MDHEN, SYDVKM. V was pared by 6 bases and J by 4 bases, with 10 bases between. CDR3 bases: TGTGCCAGCAGAGAGACCCTATACGAGCAGTACTTC. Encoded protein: CASRETLYEQYF.

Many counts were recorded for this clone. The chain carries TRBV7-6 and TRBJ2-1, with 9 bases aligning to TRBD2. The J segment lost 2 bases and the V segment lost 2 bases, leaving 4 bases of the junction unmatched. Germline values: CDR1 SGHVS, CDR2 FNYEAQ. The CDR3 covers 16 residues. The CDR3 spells CASSLLAGGPYNEQFF. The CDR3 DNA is TGTGCCAGCAGCTTATTGGCGGGAGGGCCCTACAATGAGCAGTTCTTC.

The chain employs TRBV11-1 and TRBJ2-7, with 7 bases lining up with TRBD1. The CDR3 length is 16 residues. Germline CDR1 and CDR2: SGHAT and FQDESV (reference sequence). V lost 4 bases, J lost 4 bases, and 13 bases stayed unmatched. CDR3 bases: TGTGCCAGCAGCTCGCCTCACAGGGGTAGGGGTTACGAGCAGTACTTC. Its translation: CASSSPHRGRGYEQYF.

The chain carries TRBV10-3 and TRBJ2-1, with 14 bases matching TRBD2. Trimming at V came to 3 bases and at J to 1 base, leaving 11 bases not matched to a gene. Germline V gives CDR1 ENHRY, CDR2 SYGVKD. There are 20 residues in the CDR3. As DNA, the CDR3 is TGTGCCATCAGTGATGATAGACTAGCGGGAGGGCAGGTGTCCTACAATGAGCAGTTCTTC. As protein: CAISDDRLAGGQVSYNEQFF.

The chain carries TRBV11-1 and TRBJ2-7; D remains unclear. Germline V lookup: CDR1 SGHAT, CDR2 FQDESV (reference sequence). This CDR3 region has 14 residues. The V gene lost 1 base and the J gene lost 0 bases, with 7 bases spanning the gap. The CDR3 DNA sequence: TGTGCCAGCAGCTTAGGACGTAACTCCTACGAGCAGTACTTC. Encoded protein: CASSLGRNSYEQYF.

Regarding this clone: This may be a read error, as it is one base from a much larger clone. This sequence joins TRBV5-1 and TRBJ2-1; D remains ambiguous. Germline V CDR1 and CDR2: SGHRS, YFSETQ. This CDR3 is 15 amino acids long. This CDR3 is CASSPMVAPNNERFF. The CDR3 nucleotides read TGCGCCAGCAGCCCCATGGTCGCCCCCAACAATGAGCGGTTCTTC.

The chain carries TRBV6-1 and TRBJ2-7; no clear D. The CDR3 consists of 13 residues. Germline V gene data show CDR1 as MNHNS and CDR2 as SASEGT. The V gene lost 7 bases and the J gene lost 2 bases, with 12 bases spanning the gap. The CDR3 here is CASIDIDTYEQYF. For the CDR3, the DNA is TGTGCCAGCATTGACATTGATACCTACGAGCAGTACTTC.

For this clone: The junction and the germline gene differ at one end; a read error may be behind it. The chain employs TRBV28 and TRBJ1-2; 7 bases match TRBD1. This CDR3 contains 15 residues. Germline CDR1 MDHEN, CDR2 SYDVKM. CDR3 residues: CVSSPGQVFNYGYTF. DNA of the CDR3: TGTGTCAGCAGCCCCGGACAGGTGTTTAACTATGGCTACACCTTC.

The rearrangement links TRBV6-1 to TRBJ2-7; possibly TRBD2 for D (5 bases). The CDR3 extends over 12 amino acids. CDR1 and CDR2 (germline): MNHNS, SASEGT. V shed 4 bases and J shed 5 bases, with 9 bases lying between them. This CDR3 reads CASSAQRNEQYF. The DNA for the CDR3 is TGTGCCAGCAGTGCTCAGCGGAACGAGCAGTACTTC.

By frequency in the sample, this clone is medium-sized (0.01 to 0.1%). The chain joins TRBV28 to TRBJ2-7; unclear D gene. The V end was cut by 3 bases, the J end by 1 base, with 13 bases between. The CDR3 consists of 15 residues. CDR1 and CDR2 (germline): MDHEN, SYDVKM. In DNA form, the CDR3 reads TGTGCCAGCAGTTTGTCATCCCTCGGATCCTACGAGCAGTACTTC. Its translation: CASSLSSLGSYEQYF.

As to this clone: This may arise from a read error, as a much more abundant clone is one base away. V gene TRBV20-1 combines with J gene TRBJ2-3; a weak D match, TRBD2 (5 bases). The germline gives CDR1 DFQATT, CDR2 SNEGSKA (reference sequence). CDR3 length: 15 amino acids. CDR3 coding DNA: TGCAGTGCTAGAGATGGAGGCGGCCGCACATATACGCAGTATTTT. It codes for CSARDGGGRTYTQYF.

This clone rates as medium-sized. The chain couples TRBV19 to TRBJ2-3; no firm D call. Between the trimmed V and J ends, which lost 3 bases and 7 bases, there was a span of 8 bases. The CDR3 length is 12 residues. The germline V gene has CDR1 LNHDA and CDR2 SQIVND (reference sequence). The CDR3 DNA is TGTGCCAGTAGTATCGGTGGGCATACGCAGTATTTT. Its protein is CASSIGGHTQYF.

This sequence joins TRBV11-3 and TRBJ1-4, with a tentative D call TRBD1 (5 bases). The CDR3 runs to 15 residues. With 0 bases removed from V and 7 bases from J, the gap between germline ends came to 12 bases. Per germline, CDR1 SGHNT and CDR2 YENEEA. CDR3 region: CASSLDTGLGEKLFF. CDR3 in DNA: TGTGCCAGCAGCTTAGACACGGGGCTAGGTGAAAAACTGTTTTTT.

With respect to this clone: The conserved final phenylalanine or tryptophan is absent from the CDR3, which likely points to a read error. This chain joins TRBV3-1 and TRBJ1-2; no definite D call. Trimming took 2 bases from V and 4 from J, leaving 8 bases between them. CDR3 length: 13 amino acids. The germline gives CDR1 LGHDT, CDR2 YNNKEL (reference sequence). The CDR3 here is CASSQREVYGYTL. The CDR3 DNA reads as TGTGCCAGCAGCCAACGGGAGGTCTATGGCTACACCCTC.

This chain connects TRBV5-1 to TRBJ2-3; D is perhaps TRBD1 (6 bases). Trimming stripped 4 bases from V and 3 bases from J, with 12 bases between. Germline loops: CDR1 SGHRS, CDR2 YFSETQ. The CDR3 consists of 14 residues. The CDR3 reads CASSVRGLTDTQYF. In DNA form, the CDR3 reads TGCGCCAGCAGCGTCAGGGGTTTGACAGATACGCAGTATTTT.

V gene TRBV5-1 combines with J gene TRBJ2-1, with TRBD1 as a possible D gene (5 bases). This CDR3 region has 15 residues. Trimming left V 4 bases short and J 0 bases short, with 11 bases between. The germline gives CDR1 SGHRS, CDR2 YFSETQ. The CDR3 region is CASSAQVLSYNEQFF. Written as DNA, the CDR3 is TGCGCCAGCAGCGCACAGGTCCTCTCCTACAATGAGCAGTTCTTC.

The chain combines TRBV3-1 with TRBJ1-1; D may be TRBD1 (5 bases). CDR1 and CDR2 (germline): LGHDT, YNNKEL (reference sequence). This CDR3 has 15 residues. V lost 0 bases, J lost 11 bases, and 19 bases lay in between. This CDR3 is CASSQERPRGRAAFF. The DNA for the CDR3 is TGTGCCAGCAGCCAAGAACGGCCAAGGGGTCGCGCGGCTTTCTTT. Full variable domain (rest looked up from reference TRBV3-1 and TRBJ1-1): DTAVSQTPKYLVTQMGNDKSIKCEQNLGHDTMYWYKQDSKKFLKIMFSYNNKELIINETVPNRFSPKSPDKAHLNLHINSLELGDSAVYFCASSQERPRGRAAFFGQGTRLTVV.